The source of this TCR beta chain is a study of identical twins. The study's findings and limits: Models underestimated out-of-frame TCR alpha sharing in monozygotic twins. Conclusions relied on cross-sectional statistical analysis, not following the same donors. Reduced insertions were recorded for abundant cord blood beta clonotypes, with no such pattern in memory repertoires.

One entry per CDR3 protein, called by TCRdb with MiXCR from the 5' RACE reads. The table records over 550,000 distinct CDR3 sequences, under 8.5% of them present only once. As regards this clonotype: Its matching antigen is unknown. This sequence may be a read error, since a much larger clone differs from it by one base.

All of the donors were Caucasians in good health. This sample was also put to use in a study of yellow fever vaccine responses in identical twins.

Material: PBMCs. The sequence was collected from a woman aged 18-29 years in good health.

This CDR3 is CAISELAGNTQYF. The CDR3, as DNA: TGTGCCATCAGTGAACTAGCGGGAAATACGCAGTATTTT. The J gene is TRBJ2-3, the V gene TRBV10-3; 10 nucleotides line up with TRBD2. V trimming: 3 bases; J trimming: 7 bases; junction bases outside the gene matches: 1. Germline V gene lookup returns CDR1 ENHRY and CDR2 SYGVKD. The CDR3 runs to 13 residues.